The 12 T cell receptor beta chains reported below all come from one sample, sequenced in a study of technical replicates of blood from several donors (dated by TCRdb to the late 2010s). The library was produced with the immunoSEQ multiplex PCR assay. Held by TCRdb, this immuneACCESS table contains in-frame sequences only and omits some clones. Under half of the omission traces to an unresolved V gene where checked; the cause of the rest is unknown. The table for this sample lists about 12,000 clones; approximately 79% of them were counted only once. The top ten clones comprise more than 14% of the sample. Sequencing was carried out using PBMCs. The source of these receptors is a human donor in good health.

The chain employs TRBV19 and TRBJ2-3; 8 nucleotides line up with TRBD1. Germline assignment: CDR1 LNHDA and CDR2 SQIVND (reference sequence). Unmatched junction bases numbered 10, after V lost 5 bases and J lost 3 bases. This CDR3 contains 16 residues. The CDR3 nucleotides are TGTGCCAGTAGTCCTCTCCCACAGGGGGATACAGATACGCAGTATTTT. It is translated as CASSPLPQGDTDTQYF.

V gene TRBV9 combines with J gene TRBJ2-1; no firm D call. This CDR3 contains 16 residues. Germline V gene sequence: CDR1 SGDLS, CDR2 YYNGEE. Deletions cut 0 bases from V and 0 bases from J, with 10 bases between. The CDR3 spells CASSVVGPGSYNEQFF. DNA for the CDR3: TGTGCCAGCAGCGTAGTTGGCCCAGGCTCCTACAATGAGCAGTTCTTC.

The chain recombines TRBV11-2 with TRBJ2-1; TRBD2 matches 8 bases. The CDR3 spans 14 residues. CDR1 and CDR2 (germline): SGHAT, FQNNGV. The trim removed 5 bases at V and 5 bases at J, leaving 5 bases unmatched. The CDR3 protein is CASSRGLADNEQFF. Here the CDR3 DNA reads TGTGCCAGCAGCCGCGGACTAGCCGACAATGAGCAGTTCTTC. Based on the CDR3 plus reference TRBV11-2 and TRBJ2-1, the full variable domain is EAGVAQSPRYKIIEKRQSVAFWCNPISGHATLYWYQQILGQGPKLLIQFQNNGVVDDSQLPKDRFSAERLKGVDSTLKIQPAKLEDSAVYLCASSRGLADNEQFFGPGTRLTVL.

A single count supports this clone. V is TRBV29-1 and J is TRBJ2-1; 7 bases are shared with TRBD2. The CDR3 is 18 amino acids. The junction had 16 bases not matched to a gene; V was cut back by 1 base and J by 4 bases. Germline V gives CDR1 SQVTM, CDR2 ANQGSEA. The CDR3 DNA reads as TGCAGCGTTGAAGCGATAGCGGGCTTGGGGAATAAATACAATGAGCAGTTCTTC. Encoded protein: CSVEAIAGLGNKYNEQFF.

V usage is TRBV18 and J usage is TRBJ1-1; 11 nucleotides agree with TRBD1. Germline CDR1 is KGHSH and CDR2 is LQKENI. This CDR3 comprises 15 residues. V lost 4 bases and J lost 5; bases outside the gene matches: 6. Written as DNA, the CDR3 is TGTGCCAGCTCACGCGGACAGGGGGCGCGGACTGAAGCTTTCTTT. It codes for CASSRGQGARTEAFF.

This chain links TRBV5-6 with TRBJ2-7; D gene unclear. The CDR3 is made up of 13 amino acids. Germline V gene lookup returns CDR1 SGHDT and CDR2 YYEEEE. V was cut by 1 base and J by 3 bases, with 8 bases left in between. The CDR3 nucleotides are TGTGCCAGCAGCTTGCTACAGAGCTACGAGCAGTACTTC. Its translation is CASSLLQSYEQYF.

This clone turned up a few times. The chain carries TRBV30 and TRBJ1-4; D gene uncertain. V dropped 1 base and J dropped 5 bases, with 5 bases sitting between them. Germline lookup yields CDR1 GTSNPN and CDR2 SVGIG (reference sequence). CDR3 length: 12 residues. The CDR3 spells CAWSGGNEKLFF. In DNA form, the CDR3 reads TGTGCCTGGAGTGGAGGGAATGAAAAACTGTTTTTT.

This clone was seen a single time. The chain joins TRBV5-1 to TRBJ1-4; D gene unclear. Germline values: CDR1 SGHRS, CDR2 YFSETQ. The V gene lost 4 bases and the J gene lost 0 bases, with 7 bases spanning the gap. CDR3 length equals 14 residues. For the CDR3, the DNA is TGCGCCAGCAGCCTGACACCAACTAATGAAAAACTGTTTTTT. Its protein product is CASSLTPTNEKLFF.

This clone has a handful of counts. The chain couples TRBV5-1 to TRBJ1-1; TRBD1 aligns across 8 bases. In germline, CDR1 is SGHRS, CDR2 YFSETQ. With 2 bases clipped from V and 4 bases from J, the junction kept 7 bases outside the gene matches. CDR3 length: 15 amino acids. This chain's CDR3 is CASSFMQGATTEAFF. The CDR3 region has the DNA TGCGCCAGCAGCTTTATGCAGGGGGCGACCACTGAAGCTTTCTTT.

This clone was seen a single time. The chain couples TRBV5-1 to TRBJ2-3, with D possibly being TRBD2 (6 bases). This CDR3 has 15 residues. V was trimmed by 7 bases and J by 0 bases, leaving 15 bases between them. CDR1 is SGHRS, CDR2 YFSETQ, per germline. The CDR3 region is CASGLLGGSTDTQYF. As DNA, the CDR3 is TGCGCCAGCGGACTACTTGGCGGGAGCACAGATACGCAGTATTTT.

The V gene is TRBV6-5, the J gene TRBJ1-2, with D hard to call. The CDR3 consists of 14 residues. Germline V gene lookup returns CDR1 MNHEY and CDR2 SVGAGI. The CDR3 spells CVTADTDPDYGYTF. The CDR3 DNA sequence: TGTGTCACAGCAGATACAGACCCCGACTATGGCTACACCTTC.

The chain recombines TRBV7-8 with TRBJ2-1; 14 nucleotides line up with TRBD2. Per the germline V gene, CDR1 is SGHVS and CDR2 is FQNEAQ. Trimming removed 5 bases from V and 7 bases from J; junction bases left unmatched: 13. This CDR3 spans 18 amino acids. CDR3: CASSTGLAGVKYRNEQFF. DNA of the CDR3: TGTGCCAGCAGCACGGGACTAGCGGGAGTTAAATATAGGAATGAGCAGTTCTTC. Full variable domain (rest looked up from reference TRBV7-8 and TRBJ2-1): GAGVSQSPRYKVAKRGQDVALRCDPISGHVSLFWYQQALGQGPEFLTYFQNEAQLDKSGLPSDRFFAERPEGSVSTLKIQRTQQEDSAVYLCASSTGLAGVKYRNEQFFGPGTRLTVL.